This T cell receptor (beta chain) originates from a study of T cell responses to AZD1222 COVID-19 vaccine. Recipients boosted at about 4 weeks or about 12 weeks are pooled. The repertoire was sequenced with immunoSEQ multiplex PCR; TCRdb's copy has only in-frame clones and lacks some. The sample holds fewer than 85,000 clones, more than 75% seen once. Trimming took off 4 bases at V and 4 bases at J, with 10 bases between the two ends. This CDR3 is 12 amino acids long. The V gene's germline CDR1 is GTSNPN and CDR2 SVGIG (reference sequence). As regards this clone: Its antigen is not known.

Study findings and constraints: Once two AZD1222 doses were given, Spike-specific TCR breadth and depth went up.

The J gene is TRBJ1-2, the V gene TRBV30, with D perhaps TRBD1 (5 bases). The TCR sequence derives from an adult who received the AZD1222 COVID-19 vaccine. Sequencing used peripheral blood, obtained 28 days after the second AZD1222 dose. CDR3 loop: CAWTGLLYGYTF. In DNA, the CDR3 is TGTGCCTGGACAGGGTTACTCTATGGCTACACCTTC.